These T cell receptor beta chains were read from a single sample in a study of T cell responses to AZD1222 COVID-19 vaccine. Only in-frame clones appear in the TCRdb table, and some are missing; sequencing was by immunoSEQ multiplex PCR. The sample yields roughly 130,000 clones, approximately 94% seen once. The sequencing here drew on peripheral blood, taken on day 0 of AZD1222 vaccination. The receptor source for this set is an adult in good health. CDR3s leave out the opening cysteine and the closing phenylalanine or tryptophan. Fields, in order: CDR3 protein, clone size, D gene, V gene. A D gene is named only where the DNA matches it firmly. Clone size is not always given. Where it is, it says once, few, many or a class for expanded clones.

CDR3 protein: ASSLLGTDEKLF
clone size: once
D gene: .
V gene: TRBV27

CDR3 protein: SVEQGGRDTQY
clone size: .
D gene: .
V gene: TRBV29-1

CDR3 protein: ASRETGSSGYT
clone size: .
D gene: .
V gene: TRBV28

CDR3 protein: ASSVSGLSPEQY
clone size: .
D gene: TRBD2
V gene: TRBV9

CDR3 protein: ASRRTGSEAF
clone size: .
D gene: TRBD1
V gene: TRBV28

CDR3 protein: ASRWLGGDTEAF
clone size: .
D gene: .
V gene: TRBV19

CDR3 protein: ASSAYREGDTQY
clone size: .
D gene: .
V gene: TRBV28

CDR3 protein: ASSFRQGAEAF
clone size: .
D gene: TRBD1
V gene: TRBV7-2

CDR3 protein: ATSDEIGTSYT
clone size: .
D gene: .
V gene: TRBV24-1

CDR3 protein: ASSYSKQGDTGELF
clone size: .
D gene: TRBD1
V gene: TRBV6-6

CDR3 protein: ASSQDRGQGSLNTEAF
clone size: .
D gene: TRBD1
V gene: TRBV4-3

CDR3 protein: ASSYSPDRNTEAF
clone size: .
D gene: .
V gene: TRBV6-5

CDR3 protein: ASSLFPDRNTEAF
clone size: .
D gene: .
V gene: TRBV28

CDR3 protein: ASSRRTGLKYEQY
clone size: .
D gene: TRBD1
V gene: TRBV28

CDR3 protein: SVVGGTYEQY
clone size: .
D gene: .
V gene: TRBV29-1

CDR3 protein: ASSYSGIQTDTQY
clone size: .
D gene: .
V gene: TRBV5-1

CDR3 protein: ASSPGQGLFYEQY
clone size: .
D gene: .
V gene: TRBV4-3

CDR3 protein: ASSQGTSGPYEQY
clone size: once
D gene: TRBD2
V gene: TRBV7-2

CDR3 protein: ASSTDRGRSEKLF
clone size: .
D gene: TRBD1
V gene: TRBV4-2

CDR3 protein: ASGLDSSGGEQY
clone size: .
D gene: TRBD2
V gene: TRBV6-5

CDR3 protein: ASSQQQGSEAF
clone size: .
D gene: TRBD1
V gene: TRBV4-1

CDR3 protein: ASSPGGSGANVLT
clone size: once
D gene: .
V gene: TRBV7-6

CDR3 protein: ASSFAGGAKNIQY
clone size: .
D gene: TRBD1
V gene: TRBV7-9

CDR3 protein: ASRIVADTSSYEQY
clone size: .
D gene: .
V gene: TRBV27

CDR3 protein: ASSNQGLAGEAF
clone size: .
D gene: .
V gene: TRBV2

CDR3 protein: ASSQDRGREKLF
clone size: .
D gene: .
V gene: TRBV4-2

CDR3 protein: ASSGQGSSYNEQF
clone size: .
D gene: TRBD1
V gene: TRBV6-2/TRBV6-3

CDR3 protein: ASSLARRTEAF
clone size: .
D gene: .
V gene: TRBV28

CDR3 protein: ASSLEISGTRGYEQY
clone size: .
D gene: TRBD2
V gene: TRBV13

CDR3 protein: ASRKTGVGNQPQH
clone size: .
D gene: TRBD1
V gene: TRBV19

CDR3 protein: ASSQRWGTEFSSYNEQF
clone size: .
D gene: .
V gene: TRBV4-1

CDR3 protein: ASSPSSETQY
clone size: .
D gene: .
V gene: TRBV5-4

CDR3 protein: AISEGGQGNIQY
clone size: .
D gene: .
V gene: TRBV10-3

CDR3 protein: ASSWDRGKSYT
clone size: .
D gene: TRBD1
V gene: TRBV5-6

CDR3 protein: ASSYATGTLRHEQF
clone size: .
D gene: .
V gene: TRBV6-2/TRBV6-3

CDR3 protein: ASSEPPAPYEQY
clone size: few
D gene: .
V gene: TRBV6-1

CDR3 protein: ATSRAGRRRNTGELF
clone size: .
D gene: .
V gene: TRBV15

CDR3 protein: ASSLAGQGEQY
clone size: .
D gene: TRBD2
V gene: TRBV6-5

CDR3 protein: ASSYSEGSPYEQY
clone size: .
D gene: .
V gene: TRBV6-5

CDR3 protein: ASSLRGSGRLGDMNIQY
clone size: .
D gene: TRBD2
V gene: TRBV7-2

CDR3 protein: SVDPTGGAGIGELF
clone size: .
D gene: TRBD1
V gene: TRBV29-1

CDR3 protein: ASSPLETGYSVTGELF
clone size: .
D gene: TRBD1
V gene: TRBV19

CDR3 protein: ASSLRGNTEAF
clone size: .
D gene: .
V gene: TRBV12-3/TRBV12-4

CDR3 protein: ASSLTLYNEQF
clone size: .
D gene: .
V gene: TRBV7-3

CDR3 protein: ASSLAPYQPQH
clone size: .
D gene: .
V gene: TRBV5-1

CDR3 protein: ASSLEVRYNEQF
clone size: .
D gene: .
V gene: TRBV7-9

CDR3 protein: ASSLQGWDEKLF
clone size: .
D gene: .
V gene: TRBV28

CDR3 protein: ASSELAPGEAF
clone size: .
D gene: .
V gene: TRBV25-1

CDR3 protein: ASSIVSVNQPQH
clone size: once
D gene: .
V gene: TRBV19

CDR3 protein: ASRTVTDTQY
clone size: .
D gene: .
V gene: TRBV6-5

CDR3 protein: AWSVGLYSGNTIY
clone size: .
D gene: .
V gene: TRBV30

CDR3 protein: ASSHPGNTRQY
clone size: .
D gene: .
V gene: TRBV14

CDR3 protein: ASSPYRGYGYT
clone size: .
D gene: .
V gene: TRBV12-3/TRBV12-4

CDR3 protein: ASSLTPGTENTEAF
clone size: .
D gene: TRBD1
V gene: TRBV5-1

CDR3 protein: ASSYDYEQY
clone size: .
D gene: .
V gene: TRBV6-2/TRBV6-3

CDR3 protein: ASSYTSGRVEETQY
clone size: .
D gene: TRBD2
V gene: TRBV7-9